This TCR beta chain emerged from a study of PD-1 blockade in mismatch repair-deficient tumors. Study-wide background: Patients had 12 mismatch repair-deficient cancer types and were previously treated and progressing. Whole-study findings and limits: After pembrolizumab, tumor-resident clones rose rapidly, then generally contracted before radiologic responses.

Mismatch repair deficiency was confirmed in all patients, by PCR or immunohistochemistry. In the case of this clone: Its antigen is undetermined.

J was trimmed by 3 bases and V by 3 bases; bases with no gene match: 1. Germline CDR1 reads LNHDA; CDR2 reads SQIVND (reference sequence). CDR3 length: 13 amino acids. Produced via immunoSEQ multiplex PCR; TCRdb's table is partial and in-frame only. Of 60,000 to 70,000 clones listed, about 91% are singletons. The sample here was peripheral blood, taken 52 weeks after starting pembrolizumab. The chain combines TRBV19 with TRBJ2-7; 8 nucleotides match TRBD1. The receptor comes from an adult with mismatch repair-deficient cancer. The CDR3 here is CASSMGTGYEQYF. Written as DNA, the CDR3 is TGTGCCAGTAGTATGGGGACAGGCTACGAGCAGTACTTC.